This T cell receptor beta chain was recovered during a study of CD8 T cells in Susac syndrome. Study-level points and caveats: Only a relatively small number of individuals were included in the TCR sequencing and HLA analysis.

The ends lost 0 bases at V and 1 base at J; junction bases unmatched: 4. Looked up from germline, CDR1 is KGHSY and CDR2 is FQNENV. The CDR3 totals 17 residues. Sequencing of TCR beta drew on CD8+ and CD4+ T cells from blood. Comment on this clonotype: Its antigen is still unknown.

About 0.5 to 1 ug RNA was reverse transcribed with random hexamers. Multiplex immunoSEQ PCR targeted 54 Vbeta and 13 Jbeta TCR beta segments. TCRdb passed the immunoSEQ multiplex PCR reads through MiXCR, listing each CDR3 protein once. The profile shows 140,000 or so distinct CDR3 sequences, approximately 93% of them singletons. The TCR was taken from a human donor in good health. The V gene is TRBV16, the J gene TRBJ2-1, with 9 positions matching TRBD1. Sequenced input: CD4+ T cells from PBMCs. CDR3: CASSQSRDRVSYNEQFF. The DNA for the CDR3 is TGTGCCAGCAGCCAATCTCGGGACAGGGTATCCTACAATGAGCAGTTCTTC.